A single sample gave rise to the 3 T cell receptor beta chains below, sequenced in a study of vaccination and CD4 T cells after COVID-19. The antigens these receptors bind are not known. Documented treatment: roughly nine-day PBMC culture with coronavirus spike peptide pools or control peptides (ViraFEST assay). At the Johns Hopkins FTIC core, DNA taken from cultured CD4+ T cells was sequenced by way of the Oncomine TCR Beta short-read assay. MiXCR, run by TCRdb on the PCR reads, gives a single entry per CDR3 protein. The top ten clones hold 25% to 30% of a sample with about 3,600 distinct CDR3 sequences, under 50% of them seen once. The sequenced material came from CD4+ T cells from blood, cultured in vitro. These receptors were taken from a human donor who had recovered from COVID-19.

The J gene is TRBJ2-7, the V gene TRBV5-1; TRBD2 aligns across 11 bases. This CDR3 contains 16 residues. Germline lookup yields CDR1 SGHRS and CDR2 YFSETQ. Losses at the gene ends were 3 bases for V and 3 bases for J; bases not matched to a gene: 8. The CDR3 region has the DNA TGCGCCAGCAGCTCAAGGACTAGCGGGCTAAACTACGAGCAGTACTTC. It yields the protein CASSSRTSGLNYEQYF.

This clonotype came up a few times. This chain connects TRBV11-3 to TRBJ2-3; TRBD2 aligns across 9 bases. Germline-derived CDR1 and CDR2 are SGHNT and YENEEA. V gave up 2 bases and J gave up 2 bases; unmatched junction bases: 8. The CDR3 contains 17 residues. This CDR3 reads CASSLRASGTSTDTQYF. CDR3 in DNA: TGTGCCAGCAGCTTACGGGCTAGCGGGACATCCACAGATACGCAGTATTTT.

This chain links TRBV7-2 with TRBJ2-2; D possibly uses TRBD1 or TRBD2 (6 bases each). The CDR3 runs 15 residues. Germline CDR1 SGHTA, CDR2 FQGNSA. Trimming stripped 3 bases from V and 0 bases from J, with 8 bases between. CDR3 in amino acids: CASSFRGPNTGELFF. The CDR3 DNA reads as TGTGCCAGCAGCTTCCGGGGGCCGAACACCGGGGAGCTGTTTTTT.